Reported below is one T cell receptor (beta chain). What it binds is not known. The data were taken from a study of T cell responses to AZD1222 COVID-19 vaccine. Study outcomes and limitations: Close to half of all spike-specific TCRs reportedly target regions of the variants that are unmutated.

Repertoires were generated with immunoSEQ multiplex PCR, while TCRdb's copy carries only in-frame clones and drops some. Here the sample spans 90,000 to 110,000 clones, about 89% being singletons. The CDR3 is 14 amino acids. After removal of 4 bases from V and 1 base from J, the junction contained 4 bases not matched to a gene. Germline values: CDR1 SGHDT, CDR2 YYEEEE. This specimen was peripheral blood, taken 28 days after the second AZD1222 dose. The clonotype comes from an adult who received the AZD1222 COVID-19 vaccine. This rearrangement joins TRBV5-6 to TRBJ1-1; the match to TRBD1 covers 7 bases. The CDR3 spells CASSPGTANTEAFF. CDR3 DNA sequence: TGTGCCAGCAGCCCCGGGACAGCGAACACTGAAGCTTTCTTT.